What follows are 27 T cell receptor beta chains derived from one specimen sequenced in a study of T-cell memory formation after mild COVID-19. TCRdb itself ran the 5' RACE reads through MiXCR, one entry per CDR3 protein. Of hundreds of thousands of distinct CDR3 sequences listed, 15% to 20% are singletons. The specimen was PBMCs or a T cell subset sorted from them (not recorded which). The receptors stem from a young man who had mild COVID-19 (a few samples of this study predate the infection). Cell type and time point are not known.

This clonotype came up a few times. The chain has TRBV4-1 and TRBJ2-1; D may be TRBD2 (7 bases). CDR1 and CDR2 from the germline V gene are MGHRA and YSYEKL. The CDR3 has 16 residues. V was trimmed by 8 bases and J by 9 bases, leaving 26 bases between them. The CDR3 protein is CASQDTGREREREQFF. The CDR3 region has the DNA TGCGCCAGCCAAGACACAGGGCGGGAGAGGGAACGTGAGCAGTTCTTC.

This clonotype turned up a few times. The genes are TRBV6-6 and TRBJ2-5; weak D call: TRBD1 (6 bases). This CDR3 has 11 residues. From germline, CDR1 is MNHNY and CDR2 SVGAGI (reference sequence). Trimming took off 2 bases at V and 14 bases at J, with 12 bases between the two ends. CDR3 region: CASSYGVGGYF. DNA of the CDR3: TGTGCCAGCAGTTACGGGGTAGGGGGATACTTC.

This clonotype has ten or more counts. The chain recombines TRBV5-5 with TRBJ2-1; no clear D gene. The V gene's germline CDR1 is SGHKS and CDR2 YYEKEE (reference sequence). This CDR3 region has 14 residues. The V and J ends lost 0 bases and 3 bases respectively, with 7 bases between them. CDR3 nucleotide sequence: TGTGCCAGCAGCTTGGAGGGTAACTACAATGAGCAGTTCTTC. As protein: CASSLEGNYNEQFF.

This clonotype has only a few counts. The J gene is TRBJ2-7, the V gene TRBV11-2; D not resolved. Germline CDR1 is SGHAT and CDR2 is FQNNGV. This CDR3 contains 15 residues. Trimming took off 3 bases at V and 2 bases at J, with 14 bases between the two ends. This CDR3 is CASSFYSGRTYEQYF. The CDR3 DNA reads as TGTGCCAGCAGCTTCTACTCTGGACGGACCTACGAGCAGTACTTC.

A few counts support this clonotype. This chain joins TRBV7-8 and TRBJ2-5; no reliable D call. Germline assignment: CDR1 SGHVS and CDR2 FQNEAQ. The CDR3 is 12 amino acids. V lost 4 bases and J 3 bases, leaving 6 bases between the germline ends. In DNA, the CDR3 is TGTGCCAGCAGCTCGCCGAAAGAGACCCAGTACTTC. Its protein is CASSSPKETQYF.

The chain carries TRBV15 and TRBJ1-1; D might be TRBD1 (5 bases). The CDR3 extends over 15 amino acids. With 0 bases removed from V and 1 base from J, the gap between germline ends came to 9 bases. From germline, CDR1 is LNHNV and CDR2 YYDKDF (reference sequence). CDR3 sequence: CATSRDSRGNTEAFF. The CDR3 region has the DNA TGTGCCACCAGCAGAGATTCGAGGGGGAACACTGAAGCTTTCTTT.

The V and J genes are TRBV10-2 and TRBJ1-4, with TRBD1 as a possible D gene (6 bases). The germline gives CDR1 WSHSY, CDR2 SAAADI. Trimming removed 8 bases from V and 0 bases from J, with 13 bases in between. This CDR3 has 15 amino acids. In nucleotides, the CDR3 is TGCGCCAGCCGGTCAGGGGAGACAACTAATGAAAAACTGTTTTTT. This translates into CASRSGETTNEKLFF.

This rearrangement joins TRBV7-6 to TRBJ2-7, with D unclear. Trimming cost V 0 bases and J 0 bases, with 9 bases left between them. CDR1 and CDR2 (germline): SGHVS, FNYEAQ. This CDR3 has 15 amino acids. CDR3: CASSLAIHPSYEQYF. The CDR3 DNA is TGTGCCAGCAGCTTAGCAATACACCCCTCCTACGAGCAGTACTTC.

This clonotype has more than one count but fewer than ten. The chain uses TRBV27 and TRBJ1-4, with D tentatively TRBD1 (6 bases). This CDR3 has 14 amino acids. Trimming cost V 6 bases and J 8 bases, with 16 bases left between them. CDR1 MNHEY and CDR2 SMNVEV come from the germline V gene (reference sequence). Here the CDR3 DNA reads TGTGCCAGCAGCCCGTGGGGGGGCGGGGAAAAACTGTTTTTT. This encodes CASSPWGGGEKLFF.

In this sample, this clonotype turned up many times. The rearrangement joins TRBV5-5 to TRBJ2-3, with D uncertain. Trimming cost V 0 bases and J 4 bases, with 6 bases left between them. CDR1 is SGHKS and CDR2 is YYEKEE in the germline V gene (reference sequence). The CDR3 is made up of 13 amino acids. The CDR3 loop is CASSLEGSDTQYF. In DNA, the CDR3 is TGTGCCAGCAGCTTGGAGGGTTCAGATACGCAGTATTTT.

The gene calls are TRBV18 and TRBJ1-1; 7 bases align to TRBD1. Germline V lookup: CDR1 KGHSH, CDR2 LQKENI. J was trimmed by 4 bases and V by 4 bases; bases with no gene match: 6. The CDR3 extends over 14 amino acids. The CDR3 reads CASSQGAGGTEAFF. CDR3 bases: TGTGCCAGCTCACAAGGCGCAGGGGGCACTGAAGCTTTCTTT.

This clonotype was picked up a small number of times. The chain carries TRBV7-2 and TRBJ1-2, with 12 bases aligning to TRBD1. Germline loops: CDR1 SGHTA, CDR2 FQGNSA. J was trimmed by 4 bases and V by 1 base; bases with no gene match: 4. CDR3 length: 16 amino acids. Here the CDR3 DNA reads TGTGCCAGCAGCTTAGTAAGGGACAGGGGGCTCTATGGCTACACCTTC. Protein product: CASSLVRDRGLYGYTF.

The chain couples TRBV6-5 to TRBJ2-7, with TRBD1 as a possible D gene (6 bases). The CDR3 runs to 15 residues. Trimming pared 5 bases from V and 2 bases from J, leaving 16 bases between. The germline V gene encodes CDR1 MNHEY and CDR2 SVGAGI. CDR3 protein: CASSVGGLSPYEQYF. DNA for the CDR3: TGTGCCAGCAGTGTTGGGGGCCTATCCCCCTACGAGCAGTACTTC.

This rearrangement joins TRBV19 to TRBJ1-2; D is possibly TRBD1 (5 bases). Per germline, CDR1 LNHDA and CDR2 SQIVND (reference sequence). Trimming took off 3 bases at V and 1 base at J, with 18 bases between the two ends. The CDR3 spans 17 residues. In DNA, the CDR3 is TGTGCCAGTAGTATTCTGACAGCCGCATATAATAACTATGGCTACACCTTC. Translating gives CASSILTAAYNNYGYTF.

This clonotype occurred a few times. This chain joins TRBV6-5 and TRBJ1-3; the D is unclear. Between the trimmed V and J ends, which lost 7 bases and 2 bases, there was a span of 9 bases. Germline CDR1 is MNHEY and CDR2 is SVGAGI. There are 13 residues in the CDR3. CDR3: CASTRDPGNTIYF. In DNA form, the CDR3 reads TGTGCCAGCACCCGTGACCCTGGAAACACCATATATTTT.

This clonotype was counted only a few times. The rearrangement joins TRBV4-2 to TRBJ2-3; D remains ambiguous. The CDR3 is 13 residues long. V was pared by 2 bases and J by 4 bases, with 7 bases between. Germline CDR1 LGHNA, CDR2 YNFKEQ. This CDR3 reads CASSQPGSDTQYF. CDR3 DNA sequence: TGTGCCAGCAGCCAACCCGGATCAGATACGCAGTATTTT.

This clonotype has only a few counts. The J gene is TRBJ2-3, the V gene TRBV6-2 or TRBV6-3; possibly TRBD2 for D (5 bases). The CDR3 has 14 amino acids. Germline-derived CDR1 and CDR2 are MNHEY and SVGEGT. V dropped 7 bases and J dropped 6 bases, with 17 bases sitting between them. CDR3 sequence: CASKLAVVVDTQYF. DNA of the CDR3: TGTGCCAGCAAGCTAGCAGTAGTTGTCGATACGCAGTATTTT.

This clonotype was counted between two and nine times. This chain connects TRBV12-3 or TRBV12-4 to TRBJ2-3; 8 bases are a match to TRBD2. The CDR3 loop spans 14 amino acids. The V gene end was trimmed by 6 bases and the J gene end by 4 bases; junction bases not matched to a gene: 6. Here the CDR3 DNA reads TGTGCCAGCAGAGTTAGCGGGGTCCCAGATACGCAGTATTTT. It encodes CASRVSGVPDTQYF.

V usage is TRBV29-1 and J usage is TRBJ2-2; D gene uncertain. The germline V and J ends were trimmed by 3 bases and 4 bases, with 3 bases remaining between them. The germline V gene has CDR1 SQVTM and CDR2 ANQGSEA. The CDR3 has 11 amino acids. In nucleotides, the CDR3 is TGCAGCGTTGAGAGCACCGGGGAGCTGTTTTTT. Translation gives CSVESTGELFF.

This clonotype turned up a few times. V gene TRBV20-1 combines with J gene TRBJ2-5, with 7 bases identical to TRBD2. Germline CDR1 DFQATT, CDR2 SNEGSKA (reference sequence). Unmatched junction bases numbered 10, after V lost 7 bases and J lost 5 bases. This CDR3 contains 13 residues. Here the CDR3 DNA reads TGCAGTGTCCCCCGGACTAGTCTCGAGACCCAGTACTTC. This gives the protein CSVPRTSLETQYF.

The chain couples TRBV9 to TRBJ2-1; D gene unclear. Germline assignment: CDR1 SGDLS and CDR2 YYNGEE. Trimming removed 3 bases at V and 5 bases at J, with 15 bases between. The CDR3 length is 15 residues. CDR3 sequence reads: CASSALTSSNNEQFF. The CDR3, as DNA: TGTGCCAGCAGCGCCCTGACCAGCAGCAACAATGAGCAGTTCTTC.

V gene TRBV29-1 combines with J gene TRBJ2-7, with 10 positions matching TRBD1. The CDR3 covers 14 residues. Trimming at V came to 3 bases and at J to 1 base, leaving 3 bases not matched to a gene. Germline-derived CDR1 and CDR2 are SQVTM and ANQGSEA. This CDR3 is CSVDGQGESYEQYF. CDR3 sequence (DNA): TGCAGCGTTGACGGACAGGGGGAGTCCTACGAGCAGTACTTC.

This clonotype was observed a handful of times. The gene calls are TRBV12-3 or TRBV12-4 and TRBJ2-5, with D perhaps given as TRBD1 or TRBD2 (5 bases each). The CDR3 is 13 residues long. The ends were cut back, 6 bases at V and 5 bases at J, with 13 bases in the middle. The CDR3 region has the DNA TGTGCCAGCAGAACGGGGCTGAAGGAGACCCAGTACTTC. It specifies CASRTGLKETQYF.

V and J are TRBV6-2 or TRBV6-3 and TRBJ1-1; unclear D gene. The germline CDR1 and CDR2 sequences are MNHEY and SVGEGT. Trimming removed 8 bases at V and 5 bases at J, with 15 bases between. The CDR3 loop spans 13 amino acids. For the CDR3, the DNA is TGTGCCAGCCGTGACCCTATAGGGACTGAAGCTTTCTTT. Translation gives CASRDPIGTEAFF.

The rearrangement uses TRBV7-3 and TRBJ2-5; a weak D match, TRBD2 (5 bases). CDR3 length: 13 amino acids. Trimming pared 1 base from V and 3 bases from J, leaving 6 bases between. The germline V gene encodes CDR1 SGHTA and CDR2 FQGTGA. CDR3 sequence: CASSLMREETQYF. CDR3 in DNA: TGTGCCAGCAGCTTAATGCGGGAAGAGACCCAGTACTTC.

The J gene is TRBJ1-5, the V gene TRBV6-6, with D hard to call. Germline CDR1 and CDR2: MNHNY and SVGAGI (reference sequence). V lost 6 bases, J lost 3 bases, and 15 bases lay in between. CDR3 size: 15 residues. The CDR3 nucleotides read TGTGCCAGCAGCATTACAATAAGTAACAATCAGCCCCAGCATTTT. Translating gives CASSITISNNQPQHF.

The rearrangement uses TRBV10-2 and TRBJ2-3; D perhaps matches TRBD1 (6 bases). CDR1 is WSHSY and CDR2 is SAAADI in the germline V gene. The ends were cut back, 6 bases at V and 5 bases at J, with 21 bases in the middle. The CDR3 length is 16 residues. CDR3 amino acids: CASRPNRVGPGDTQYF. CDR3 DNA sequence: TGCGCCAGCAGGCCCAACAGGGTTGGCCCGGGAGATACGCAGTATTTT.